The clone carrying this T cell receptor (beta chain) was seen a handful of times. Its antigen remains unknown. These data belong to a study of regulatory T cells in long-lasting Graves disease. Findings of the study overall: With persistent disease, TRBV28, TRBJ1-2 and TRBJ2-5 were the favored segments. No thyroid tissue was studied; the work used peripheral blood only.

V shed 3 bases and J shed 4 bases, with 18 bases lying between them. The CDR3 sequence is 17 residues long. In building TCR beta libraries, iRepertoire HTBI primers were used together with Arm-PCR of CDR3 regions. TCRdb processed the multiplex PCR reads anew with MiXCR; each CDR3 protein has one entry. The data show under 500,000 distinct CDR3 sequences, about 20% seen once. Specified time point: persistent/refractory GD, antithyroid drugs over 5 years with positive TRAb. PBMC RNA served as the TCR library source. In Xi'an, China, an endocrinology department was the source of patients. Peripheral blood, at 8 to 9.5 milliliters, went into EDTA tubes.

The TCR comes from a female donor with Graves disease. This sample comprised peripheral blood mononuclear cells (PBMCs), obtained when the disease was refractory, from a patient treated with antithyroid drugs. The chain uses TRBV12-3 or TRBV12-4 and TRBJ2-2, with D maybe TRBD1 (6 bases). The CDR3 DNA follows: TGTGCCAGCAGTTTCTTACCCAGGGCAGGGGCCACCGGGGAGCTGTTTTTT. Protein: CASSFLPRAGATGELFF.